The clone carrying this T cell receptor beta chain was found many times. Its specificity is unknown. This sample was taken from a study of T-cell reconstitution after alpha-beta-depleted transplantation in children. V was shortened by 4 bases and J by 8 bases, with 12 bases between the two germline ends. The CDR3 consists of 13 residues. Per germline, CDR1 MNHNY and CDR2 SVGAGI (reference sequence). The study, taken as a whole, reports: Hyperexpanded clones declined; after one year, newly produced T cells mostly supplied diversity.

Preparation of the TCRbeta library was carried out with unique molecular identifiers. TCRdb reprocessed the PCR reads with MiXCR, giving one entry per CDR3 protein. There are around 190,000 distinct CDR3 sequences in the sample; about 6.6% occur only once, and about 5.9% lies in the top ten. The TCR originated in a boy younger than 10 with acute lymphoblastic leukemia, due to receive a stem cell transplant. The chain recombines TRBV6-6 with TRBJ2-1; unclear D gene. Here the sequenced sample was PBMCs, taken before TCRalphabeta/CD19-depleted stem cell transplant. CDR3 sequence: CASSSYRADEQFF. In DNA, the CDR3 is TGTGCCAGCAGTTCCTACCGGGCAGATGAGCAGTTCTTC.